These T cell receptor beta chains were read from a single sample in a study of T cells expressing NK-cell markers. TCRdb re-called the 5' RACE reads and catalogs CDR3 proteins one per entry, DNA excluded. The sample table includes a few hundred thousand distinct CDR3 sequences. The sequencing input was blood T cells: a sorted CD56 or NKG2C T cell subset, CD4+ or CD8+ T cells, or bulk PBMC T cells (not recorded which). Source of these receptors: a man aged 18 to 69 in good health. The CDR3 runs from the conserved cysteine through the conserved F or W.

j_gene | v_gene | CDR3aa
TRBJ2-5 | TRBV2 | CARNLAGETQYF
TRBJ2-7 | TRBV28 | CASSPFSYSGTQQYF
TRBJ1-2 | TRBV7-8 | CASSLGEQIYGYTF
TRBJ2-3 | TRBV5-1 | CASSPTRGTRGTDTQYF
TRBJ2-3 | TRBV11-1 | CASSFGDTDTQYF
TRBJ2-2 | TRBV19 | CASSIVLAARATNTGELFF
TRBJ2-1 | TRBV11-2 | CASSLAVEQFF
TRBJ2-3 | TRBV29-1 | CSVEGVGSGGVADTQYF
TRBJ2-7 | TRBV20-1 | CSASRGSVAYEQYF
TRBJ1-2 | TRBV7-3 | CASSLTTGQGNYGYTF
TRBJ1-2 | TRBV5-1 | CASSPDGSGPRVYGYTF